The rows below give T cell receptor beta chains drawn from one sample of a study of blood T cell repertoires in COVID-19. Assay: immunoSEQ multiplex PCR; the TCRdb copy retains only in-frame clones and omits some. The sample has 250,000 to 300,000 clones; 87% are singletons. The sample was peripheral blood. These receptors all stem from a woman in her forties or fifties who had recovered from COVID-19. CDR3s include the opening cysteine and the closing phenylalanine or tryptophan. Fields, in order: V gene, D gene, CDR3 protein. A D gene is named only where the DNA matches it firmly.

>TRBV3-1/TRBV3-2|.
CASSPRGLTDTQYF
>TRBV28|TRBD1
CASRLGTGAYGYTF
>TRBV2|.
CASTSQQNSPLHF
>TRBV29-1|.
CSVLDGGGPQHF
>TRBV7-3|.
CASSLTGPNEKLFF
>TRBV27|.
CASSSLPLSSPLHF
>TRBV5-1|.
CASSLITRHNEQFF
>TRBV5-1|TRBD2
CASSYQRGAYEQYF
>TRBV18|TRBD2
CASSPGGLAGRTGELFF
>TRBV5-1|.
CASSFQGTGGSPLHF
>TRBV27|.
CASSLGTRPGQPQHF
>TRBV29-1|.
CSGGMGKNQPQHF
>TRBV11-2|.
CASSLTRLPYEQYF
>TRBV29-1|.
CSVERDLPYEQYF
>TRBV5-1|TRBD1
CASKIRDRGSYEQYF
>TRBV10-3|TRBD1
CAISDLSDRGKAKNIQYF
>TRBV1|.
CTSSQGGLAGGETQYF
>TRBV19|TRBD2
CASREIGLDRNNEQFF
>TRBV9|TRBD2
CASSDPTSGGANEQFF
>TRBV6-5|TRBD2
CASTVSGKAVGELFF
>TRBV15|.
CATSRGGSIYGYTF